This TCR beta chain was recorded in a study of CXCR3-negative and CXCR3-positive naive CD8 T cells. The study's findings and limits: Researchers report that CXCR3-positive naive cells carry more hydrophobic TRB CDR3s than CXCR3-negative naive cells.

CDR1 and CDR2 from the germline V gene are MNHEY and SVGAGI. The CDR3 extends over 17 amino acids. With regard to this clonotype: Its cognate antigen is unknown.

TRB cDNA libraries were made by UMI-labeled 5' RACE. TCRdb re-called the 5' RACE reads and gives one entry per CDR3 protein, without DNA. This listing includes some 50,000 distinct CDR3 sequences. What was sequenced was naive CXCR3+ CD8+ T cells from blood. Noted subset: CD45RO-CCR7+CD27+CD95- naive CD8+ T cells expressing CXCR3 (TNR3+). The J gene is TRBJ2-7, the V gene TRBV6-5; TCRdb's D call of TRBD1 is untestable without DNA. The receptor was isolated from a human donor in good health. Some clones in this sample may be carry-over from other donors' samples. The CDR3 loop reads CASSSSSPDSASYEQYF.